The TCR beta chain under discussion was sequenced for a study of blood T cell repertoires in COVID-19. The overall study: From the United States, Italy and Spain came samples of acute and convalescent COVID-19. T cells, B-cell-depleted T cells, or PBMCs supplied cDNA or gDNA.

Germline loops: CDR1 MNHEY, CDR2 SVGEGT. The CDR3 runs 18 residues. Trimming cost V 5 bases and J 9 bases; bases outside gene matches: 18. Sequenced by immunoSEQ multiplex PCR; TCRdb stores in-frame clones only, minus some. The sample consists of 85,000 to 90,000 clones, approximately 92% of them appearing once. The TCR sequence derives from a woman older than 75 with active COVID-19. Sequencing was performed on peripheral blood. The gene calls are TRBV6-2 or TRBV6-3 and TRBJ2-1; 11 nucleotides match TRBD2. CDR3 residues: CASSKFRGTSGSPGEQFF. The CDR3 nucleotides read TGTGCCAGCAGTAAGTTTCGGGGGACTAGCGGCTCACCAGGTGAGCAGTTCTTC.